This TCR beta chain was profiled in a study of Ad26.COV2.S vaccination and SARS-CoV-2 variants (dated by TCRdb to the early 2020s). Study-level background: Vaccine-arm donors came from COV1001, a multicentre, randomized, double-blind, placebo-controlled phase I-IIa trial of Ad26.COV2.S in healthy adults. Ad26.COV2.S was given intramuscularly at 5x10^10 or 1x10^11 viral particles, as a single shot or as two shots 56 days apart. Sequencing of the TCRbeta repertoire served to evaluate the specificity and breadth of SARS-CoV-2-reactive T cell receptors following Ad26.COV2.S vaccination. The TCR-sequenced set comprised around 30 samples: around 20 Ad26.COV2.S vaccine recipients, 5 placebo recipients and 8 SARS-CoV-2 convalescent individuals. Trial participants were randomized into five groups of five: low-dose or high-dose Ad26.COV2.S given once or twice, or placebo on both occasions. Throughout the experiments and outcome assessment, investigators stayed blinded to trial group allocation.

Findings and caveats that apply to the study as a whole: It was noted by the authors that total T cell responses may have been underestimated by the TCR breadth and depth analyses. Higher spike-specific TCR breadth was observed in Ad26.COV2.S recipients than in placebo recipients (P = 0.0014). Vaccine and placebo recipients had similar non-spike TCR breadth, a finding consistent with the vaccine containing only spike. Comparing responses between vaccine doses or regimens was not something the study was powered to do. After vaccination, spike-specific CD8+ and CD4+ T cell responses were reported to show substantial breadth.

The germline V gene (reference sequence) yields LNHDA for CDR1 and SQIVND for CDR2. Including cysteine and phenylalanine, the CDR3 has 14 amino acids. Of all the DNA, just the CDR3 is kept, 42 bases in frame from base 1. The junction shows trimming of 8 bases on V and 5 bases on J, plus 18 bases between the germline ends. Points on this clone: Its binding antigen is unknown. The input lacks base qualities; no much larger clone sits a single base away.

TCRbeta CDR3 regions were sequenced with the immunoSEQ Assay. After extraction, genomic DNA underwent amplification by bias-controlled multiplex PCR, followed by high-throughput sequencing. As for the authors' bioinformatics: Collapsing and filtering of sequences were performed to quantify the absolute abundance of each unique TCRbeta CDR3 region. T cell fraction was estimated by normalizing TCRbeta template counts to usable DNA, with usable DNA measured through amplification of reference genes found in all nucleated cells. Repertoire TCRs were annotated as SARS-CoV-2-specific by exact matching of V gene, CDR3 amino acid sequence and J gene to a known reactive TCR set. The reference SARS-CoV-2 TCR set came from MIRA and was filtered for enrichment in COVID-19-positive ImmuneCODE repertoires, removing public or cross-reactive TCRs. Drawing on the MIRA antigens, annotated TCRs were analysed further at the level of specific ORF or position within ORF. Breadth was defined as the number of annotated unique rearrangements divided by the total number of unique productive rearrangements, and depth was defined as the summed frequency of the annotated unique rearrangements. TCR breadth was compared between groups using two-sided Wilcoxon rank-sum tests. TCRdb obtained this table from immuneACCESS and retained in-frame rearrangements with V and J assigned. These tables miss some clones; where compared with another copy, unresolved V genes account for less than half of the shortfall, and the remainder is unexplained. For V, J and clone size, that table is used; D and trimming come from the DNA. A total of 350,000 to 500,000 clones appear in this sample, 80% to 95% of them only once. The top ten clonotypes cover around 4.5% of the sample.

The sample's treatment or condition label is to be understood as: roughly 18 received Ad26.COV2.S at low or high dose, single or two shots; about 5 received placebo; per-sample allocation not given. For vaccine and placebo recipients, repertoires were sequenced using samples collected on day 63 after the first injection. Between 29 July and 7 August 2020, Cohort 1b enrolled 25 adults aged 18-55 years at one site in Boston, USA. Ad26.COV2.S consisted of a replication-incompetent adenovirus type 26 vector by which a prefusion-stabilized SARS-CoV-2 spike protein from the original Wuhan strain was expressed.

This sequence was found in a person between 18 and 60 years old who received the Ad26.COV2.S COVID-19 vaccine or a placebo. The rearranged segments are TRBV19 and TRBJ2-5; TRBD2 is a weak D gene call, 5 bases matching. Sequencing was performed on peripheral blood, taken in a trial of Ad26.COV2.S vaccine versus placebo. The nucleotide sequence is TGTGCCAGTTCATCTGTCGGGGAAACGGAGACCCAGTACTTC. It specifies CASSSVGETETQYF.